The 11 T cell receptor beta chains below all came from one sample that was sequenced in a study of early stage breast cancer tumors. TCRdb's copy holds only in-frame clones and misses some; the assay was immunoSEQ multiplex PCR. The table records tens of thousands of clones, more than 60% of them present only once. Material: blood. The receptor set was obtained from a person aged 30-39 years with breast cancer.

The V call is TRBV11-2, the J call TRBJ2-5; the D gene is possibly TRBD1 (6 bases). Germline lookup yields CDR1 SGHAT and CDR2 FQNNGV. V was trimmed by 2 bases and J by 1 base, leaving 17 bases between them. This CDR3 is 17 amino acids long. The CDR3 region has the DNA TGTGCCAGCAGCTTAAACCCTCCGGACAGTATCCAAGAGACCCAGTACTTC. Protein product: CASSLNPPDSIQETQYF. Full variable domain (rest looked up from reference TRBV11-2 and TRBJ2-5): EAGVAQSPRYKIIEKRQSVAFWCNPISGHATLYWYQQILGQGPKLLIQFQNNGVVDDSQLPKDRFSAERLKGVDSTLKIQPAKLEDSAVYLCASSLNPPDSIQETQYFGPGTRLLVL.

A few counts support this clone. The chain links TRBV7-9 to TRBJ1-1, with 8 bases fitting TRBD1. The V and J ends lost 1 base and 5 bases, in that order; junction bases with no gene match: 0. The CDR3 sequence is 13 residues long. The germline V gene has CDR1 SEHNR and CDR2 FQNEAQ (reference sequence). Here the CDR3 DNA reads TGTGCCAGCAGCTTAGACAGGGGGACTGAAGCTTTCTTT. It encodes CASSLDRGTEAFF.

Within the sample, this clone is medium-sized. The gene calls are TRBV5-1 and TRBJ2-5, with D uncertain. The CDR3 spans 15 residues. Germline CDR1 is SGHRS and CDR2 is YFSETQ. The germline V and J ends were trimmed by 0 bases and 5 bases, with 14 bases remaining between them. The CDR3 loop is CASSLVLDEWETQYF. In DNA, the CDR3 is TGCGCCAGCAGCTTGGTTTTGGACGAATGGGAGACCCAGTACTTC.

The V gene is TRBV5-4, the J gene TRBJ2-3, with 9 bases that match TRBD2. CDR3 length: 16 residues. From germline, CDR1 is SGHNT and CDR2 YYREEE (reference sequence). With V trimmed by 1 base and J by 1 base, 4 bases remained unmatched. As DNA, the CDR3 is TGTGCCAGCAGCTTGCTTAGCGGGAGCCGCACAGATACGCAGTATTTT. It specifies CASSLLSGSRTDTQYF.

There are a few counts of this clone. This chain links TRBV10-1 with TRBJ2-1; D ambiguous. The CDR3 length is 10 residues. V dropped 10 bases and J dropped 6 bases, with 7 bases sitting between them. The germline V gene encodes CDR1 WNHNN and CDR2 SYGVQD (reference sequence). CDR3 in amino acids: CAIRGNEQFF. The CDR3 region has the DNA TGCGCCATCCGAGGCAATGAGCAGTTCTTC.

The chain carries TRBV19 and TRBJ2-7, with TRBD2 matching over 7 bases. This CDR3 comprises 15 residues. The germline V gene has CDR1 LNHDA and CDR2 SQIVND (reference sequence). V was clipped by 6 bases and J by 2 bases; unmatched bases: 10. The CDR3 region has the DNA TGTGCCAGTAGCGGCATTCCGGGAGGAACCTACGAGCAGTACTTC. It is translated as CASSGIPGGTYEQYF.

The chain recombines TRBV6-5 with TRBJ2-7; D is unresolved. The CDR3 has 15 residues. Between the trimmed V and J ends, which lost 0 bases and 4 bases, there was a span of 13 bases. Germline V CDR1 and CDR2: MNHEY, SVGAGI. CDR3 sequence reads: CASSYSMAGPYEQYF. In DNA form, the CDR3 reads TGTGCCAGCAGTTACTCGATGGCTGGCCCATACGAGCAGTACTTC.

In its sample, this clone was seen a few times. The chain is built from TRBV7-9 and TRBJ1-1; 8 nucleotides match TRBD1. This CDR3 contains 18 residues. V trimming: 5 bases; J trimming: 0 bases; junction bases outside the gene matches: 14. CDR1 and CDR2 from the germline V gene are SEHNR and FQNEAQ (reference sequence). In DNA, the CDR3 is TGTGCCAGCAGCGCTCCCGACAGGGGCGCGGGGCTGAACACTGAAGCTTTCTTT. Its translation: CASSAPDRGAGLNTEAFF.

This chain connects TRBV11-1 to TRBJ2-1, with 11 bases lining up with TRBD2. The V gene's germline CDR1 is SGHAT and CDR2 FQDESV (reference sequence). V shed 5 bases and J 4 bases; nucleotides not matched to a gene: 10. The CDR3 totals 17 residues. In DNA, the CDR3 is TGTGCCAGCAGCGGACCGGGACTAGCGGCCTTATACAATGAGCAGTTCTTC. Amino acids: CASSGPGLAALYNEQFF.

This chain links TRBV2 with TRBJ2-1; a weak D match, TRBD2 (7 bases). The V end was cut by 2 bases, the J end by 7 bases, with 18 bases between. This CDR3 is built from 16 residues. CDR1 is SNHLY and CDR2 is FYNNEI in the germline V gene. CDR3 in amino acids: CASSEWRGGGVNEQFF. The CDR3 DNA sequence: TGTGCCAGCAGTGAATGGCGAGGAGGGGGGGTGAATGAGCAGTTCTTC. Based on the CDR3 plus reference TRBV2 and TRBJ2-1, the full variable domain is EPEVTQTPSHQVTQMGQEVILRCVPISNHLYFYWYRQILGQKVEFLVSFYNNEISEKSEIFDDQFSVERPDGSNFTLKIRSTKLEDSAMYFCASSEWRGGGVNEQFFGPGTRLTVL.

This clone has more than one count but fewer than ten. The rearrangement uses TRBV10-3 and TRBJ1-1; maybe TRBD1 (6 bases). Germline CDR1 reads ENHRY; CDR2 reads SYGVKD. CDR3 size: 15 residues. V was pared by 8 bases and J by 3 bases, with 19 bases between. CDR3 region: CAIVSGDNGDTEAFF. The CDR3 coding sequence is TGTGCCATCGTTTCAGGGGACAACGGGGACACTGAAGCTTTCTTT.